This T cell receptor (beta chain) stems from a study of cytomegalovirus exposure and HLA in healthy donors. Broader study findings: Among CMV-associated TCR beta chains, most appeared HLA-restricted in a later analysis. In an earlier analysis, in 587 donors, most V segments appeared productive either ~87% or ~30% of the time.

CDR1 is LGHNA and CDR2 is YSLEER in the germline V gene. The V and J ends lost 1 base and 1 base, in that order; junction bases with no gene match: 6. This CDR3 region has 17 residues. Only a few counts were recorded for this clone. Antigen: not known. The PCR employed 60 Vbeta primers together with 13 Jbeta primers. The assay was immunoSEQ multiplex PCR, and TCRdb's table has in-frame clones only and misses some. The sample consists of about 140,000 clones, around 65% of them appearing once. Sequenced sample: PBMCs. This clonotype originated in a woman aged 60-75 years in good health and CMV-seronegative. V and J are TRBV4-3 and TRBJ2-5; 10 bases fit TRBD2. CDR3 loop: CASSQGVIAGGQETQYF. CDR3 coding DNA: TGCGCCAGCAGCCAAGGAGTTATAGCGGGGGGCCAAGAGACCCAGTACTTC.